What follows describes a single T cell receptor (beta chain). The data are from a study of T-cell reconstitution after alpha-beta-depleted transplantation in children. Construction of the TCRbeta library involved unique molecular identifiers. TCRdb re-called the PCR reads with MiXCR, one entry per CDR3 protein. The sample yields hundreds of thousands of distinct CDR3 sequences, roughly 33% seen once. CDR1 and CDR2 from the germline V gene are ENHRY and SYGVKD. The CDR3 totals 13 residues. V gave up 0 bases and J gave up 4 bases, with 4 bases separating them. Sequencing was performed on PBMCs from the stem cell graft donor, taken from the stem cell graft. This TCR was sampled from a human donor who donated a stem cell graft to a child with aplastic anemia. This chain links TRBV10-3 with TRBJ1-5; no clear D gene. CDR3 loop: CAISESTNQPQHF. As DNA, the CDR3 is TGTGCCATCAGTGAGTCGACAAATCAGCCCCAGCATTTT.